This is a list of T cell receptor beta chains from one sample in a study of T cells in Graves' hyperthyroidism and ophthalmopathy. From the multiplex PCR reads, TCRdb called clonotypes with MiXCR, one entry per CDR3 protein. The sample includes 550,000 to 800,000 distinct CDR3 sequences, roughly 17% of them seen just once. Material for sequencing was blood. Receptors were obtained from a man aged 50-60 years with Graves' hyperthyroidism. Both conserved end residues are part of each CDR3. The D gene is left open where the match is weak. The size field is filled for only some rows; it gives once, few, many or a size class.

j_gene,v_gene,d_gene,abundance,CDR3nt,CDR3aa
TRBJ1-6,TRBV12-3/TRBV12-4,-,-,TGTGCCAGCGCTCTCCAGCCCCCGAATTCACCCCTCCACTTT,CASALQPPNSPLHF
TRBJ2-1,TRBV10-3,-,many,TGTGCCATCAGTGAGTCGGGCAACAATGAGCAGTTCTTC,CAISESGNNEQFF
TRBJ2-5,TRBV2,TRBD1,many,TGTGCCAGCAGATGGACAGGGCCAGAGACCCAGTACTTC,CASRWTGPETQYF
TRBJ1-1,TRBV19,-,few,TGTGCCAGTAGTATGTTCGGGGAGGCCACTGAAGCTTTCTTT,CASSMFGEATEAFF
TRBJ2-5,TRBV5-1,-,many,TGCGCCAGCAGGTTGGGGGACGGACAAGAGACCCAGTACTTC,CASRLGDGQETQYF
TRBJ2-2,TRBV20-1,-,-,TGCAGTGCTTTTAGTCGTCCCGGGGAGCTGTTTTTT,CSAFSRPGELFF
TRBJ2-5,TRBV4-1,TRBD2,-,TGCGCCAGCAGCCAAGACCCTATCAAGGTACTAGCGGGAGGTGATGAATATGGAGGCCAGTACTTC,CASSQDPIKVLAGGDEYGGQYF
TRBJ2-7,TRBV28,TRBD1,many,TGTGCCAGCAAAAGAGGACAGGGGGTATCCTACGAGCAGTACTTC,CASKRGQGVSYEQYF
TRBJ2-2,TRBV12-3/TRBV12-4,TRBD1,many,TGTGCCAGCACCCAACAGGGGGGCGGCACCGGGGAGCTGTTTTTT,CASTQQGGGTGELFF
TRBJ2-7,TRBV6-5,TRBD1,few,TGTGCCAGCAGTTACGACCCGGACAGGGCAAACGAGCAGTACTTC,CASSYDPDRANEQYF
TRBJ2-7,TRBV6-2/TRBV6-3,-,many,TGTGCCAGCAGTTTCGGACGGCTAAGCGACGAGCAGTACTTC,CASSFGRLSDEQYF
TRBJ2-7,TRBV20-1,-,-,TGCAGTGCTGGGATGGACAGTTACTACGAGCAGTACTTC,CSAGMDSYYEQYF
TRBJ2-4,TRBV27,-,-,TGTGCCAGCAGTGACAGGGAGGAAAACATTCAGTACTTC,CASSDREENIQYF
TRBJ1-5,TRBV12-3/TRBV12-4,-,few,TGTGCCAGCAGTTTAATCTTCTATAGCAATCAGCCCCAGCATTTT,CASSLIFYSNQPQHF
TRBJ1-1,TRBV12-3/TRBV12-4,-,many,TGTGCCAGCATCAGACGGGGAAACACTGAAGCTTTCTTT,CASIRRGNTEAFF
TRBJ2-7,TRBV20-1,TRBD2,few,TGCAGTGCTAGCGGGGGGGTAGCGGGAGGTGGTGAGCAGTACTTC,CSASGGVAGGGEQYF
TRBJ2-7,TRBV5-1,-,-,TGCGCCAGCAGCTATACTAGGGCGTCCTCCTACGAGCAGTACTTC,CASSYTRASSYEQYF
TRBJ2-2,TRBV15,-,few,TGTGCCACCAGCAGAGATAAGGGCAGTTTCACCGGGGAGCTGTTTTTT,CATSRDKGSFTGELFF